This T cell receptor (beta chain) was documented in a study of OX40 agonist ivuxolimab in advanced cancers. Study-level information: The patients got ivuxolimab, which is an agonistic anti-OX40 (CD134) antibody. Three patients showed partial responses: one hepatocellular carcinoma and two cutaneous melanoma cases. Overall study results and limits: Partial responders at 0.1-3.0 mg/kg had among the lowest clonal expansion.

Sequenced by immunoSEQ multiplex PCR; TCRdb stores in-frame clones only, minus some. The sample includes tens of thousands of clones, about 88% of them seen just once. Details on this clone: The target antigen is unknown.

The sample in question was CD4+ or CD8+ T cells sorted from blood, obtained in a trial of the OX40 agonist ivuxolimab. This TCR derives from an adult with an advanced solid tumor such as melanoma, head and neck, liver or kidney cancer.

CDR3 sequence reads: CSASYRYEQYF. In DNA form, the CDR3 reads TGCAGTGCTAGTTACAGGTACGAGCAGTACTTC. V usage is TRBV20-1 and J usage is TRBJ2-7; D possibly corresponds to TRBD1 (5 bases). The CDR3 covers 11 residues. Germline CDR1 is DFQATT and CDR2 is SNEGSKA (reference sequence). Trimming left V 3 bases short and J 4 bases short, with 7 bases between.